This paragraph covers one T cell receptor beta chain sequence. The CDR3 loop spans 14 amino acids. Germline assignment: CDR1 MNHNY and CDR2 SVGAGI (reference sequence). J lost 4 bases, V lost 6 bases, and 5 bases had no gene match. It was during active infection that Seattle patients were enrolled and then longitudinally followed. Authors' processing steps: By means of reference gene primer amplification, nucleated cell counts were estimated. The repertoire was sequenced with immunoSEQ multiplex PCR; TCRdb's copy has only in-frame clones and lacks some. V and J calls and clone size are those listed in that table; D and trimming were worked out from the DNA. The sample has some 150,000 clones; approximately 80% are singletons. The data belong to a study of blood T cell repertoires in COVID-19. Across the whole study: Sites across the United States, Italy and Spain contributed samples from acute and convalescent COVID-19.

The TCR originated in a woman in her fifties or sixties with COVID-19, enrolled during active disease. Sequencing was carried out using peripheral blood. The chain couples TRBV6-6 to TRBJ2-1, with TRBD1 matching over 8 bases. The CDR3 bases are TGTGCCAGCAGCCGACAGGGGCAGTACAATGAGCAGTTCTTC. Translating it yields CASSRQGQYNEQFF.